The source of this TCR beta chain is a study of T cells after posttransplantation cyclophosphamide (TCRdb year 2016). General notes on the study: T cell repertoire reconstitution was tracked by TRB sequencing after myeloablative bone marrow transplantation in which posttransplantation cyclophosphamide was used as GVHD prophylaxis. Antigen receptor sequencing was done on samples from 35 PTCy-treated patients and from 15 to 20 related bone marrow donors of those patients. TRB sequencing was performed on blood from all 30 or so PTCy patients with 1-year posttransplant specimens. In 3 patients, up to 3 additional blood samples taken between 2 and 5.2 years after transplant also underwent TRB sequencing, as did pretransplant blood from 4 patients. Because TRA and TRB clonality correlated tightly in 9 samples, the subsequent TCR analyses were limited to TRB only. Public TRB sequences were compared against a database of over 3,500 sequences linked to responses to pathogens, tumor antigens, self-antigens and alloantigens.

Points on this clone: No antigen is known for it. No base quality values were provided; no much bigger clone lies one nucleotide off.

Counted from cysteine to phenylalanine, this CDR3 has 16 amino acids. The only DNA kept is the CDR3, 48 bases in frame from the first base. After removal of 6 bases from V and 5 bases from J, the junction retains 13 bases not matched to a gene. According to the germline V gene, CDR1 reads SGHRS and CDR2 reads YFSETQ. Genomic DNA was the input for TRB sequencing, which was run either with the immunoSEQ assay at survey resolution or with the hsTCRB kit. On the authors' methods: The immunoSEQ software was used for initial read processing, and the LymphoSeq R package was used for repertoire analyses. Clonality was computed as 1 minus normalized Shannon entropy; Gini coefficient was also calculated for each TRB dataset. To infer phenotypes in unsorted samples, TRB sequences from sorted subsets of the recipient or donor were mapped onto unsorted samples from the same recipient. The table was pulled from immuneACCESS by TCRdb, which kept in-frame rearrangements only. Such tables lose some clones; where checked, under half of the loss comes from unresolved V genes, and the rest has no known cause. The D gene and trimming were derived from the DNA, and the V and J assignments and clone size from that table. The sample records roughly 25,000 clones, approximately 85% of which are singletons. Around 5.8% of the sample rests with the top ten.

Paper-wide results and their limitations: Donor-recipient similarity was low at 1-2 months but increased during the first year, and donor CD8+ memory clones often dominated later blood repertoires. The TRB repertoires of T cells infiltrating skin or GI tract showed only limited overlap with the TRB repertoires of T cells in blood. Across about 49 patients, TRB clonality was highly associated with recipient CMV seropositivity and CMV reactivation, and PTCy diversity was similar to diversity in CNI/methotrexate controls.

PTCy-treated patients were drawn from a prospective multi-institutional clinical trial. Peripheral blood and bone marrow mononuclear cells were isolated by Ficoll-Hypaque density centrifugation and were cryopreserved. The receptor was derived from a woman in her fifties or sixties with a blood cancer, CMV-positive, and with a related stem cell donor. The V and J segments used are TRBV5-1 and TRBJ1-2; 10 middle bases align to TRBD1. The specimen sequenced was PBMCs. This receptor has the CDR3 CASKPTGGPYLYGYTF. The sequenced DNA is TGCGCCAGCAAACCGACAGGGGGCCCTTACCTTTATGGCTACACCTTC.